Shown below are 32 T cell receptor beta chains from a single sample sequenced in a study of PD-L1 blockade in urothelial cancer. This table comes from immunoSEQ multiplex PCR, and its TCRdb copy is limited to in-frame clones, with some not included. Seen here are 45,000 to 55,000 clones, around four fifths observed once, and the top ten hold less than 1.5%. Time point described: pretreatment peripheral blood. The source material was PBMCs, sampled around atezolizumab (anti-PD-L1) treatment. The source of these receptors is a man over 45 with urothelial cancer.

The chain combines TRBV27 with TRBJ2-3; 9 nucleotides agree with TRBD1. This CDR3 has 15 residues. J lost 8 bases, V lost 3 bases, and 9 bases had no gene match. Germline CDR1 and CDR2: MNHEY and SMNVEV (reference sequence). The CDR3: CASSFTGGALGTQYF. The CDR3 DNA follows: TGTGCCAGCAGTTTCACAGGGGGCGCTTTAGGTACGCAGTATTTT.

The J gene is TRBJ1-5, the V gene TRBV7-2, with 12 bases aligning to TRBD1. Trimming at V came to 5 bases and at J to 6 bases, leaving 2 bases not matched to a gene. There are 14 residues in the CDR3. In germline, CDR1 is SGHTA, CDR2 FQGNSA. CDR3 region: CASSRGQGAQPQHF. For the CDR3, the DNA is TGTGCCAGCAGCAGGGGACAGGGGGCTCAGCCCCAGCATTTT.

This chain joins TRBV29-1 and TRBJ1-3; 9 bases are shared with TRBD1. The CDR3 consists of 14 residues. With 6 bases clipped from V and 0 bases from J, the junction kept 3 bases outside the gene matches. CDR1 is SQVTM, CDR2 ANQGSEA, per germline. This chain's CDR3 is CSVATGGSGNTIYF. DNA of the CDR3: TGCAGCGTCGCGACAGGGGGCTCTGGAAACACCATATATTTT.

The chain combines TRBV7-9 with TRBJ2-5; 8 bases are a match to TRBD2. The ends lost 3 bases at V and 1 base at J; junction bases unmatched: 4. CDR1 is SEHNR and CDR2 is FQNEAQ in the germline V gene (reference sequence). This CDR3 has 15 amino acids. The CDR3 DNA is TGTGCCAGCAGCTTTTCGGGGGGGCGCCAAGAGACCCAGTACTTC. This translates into CASSFSGGRQETQYF. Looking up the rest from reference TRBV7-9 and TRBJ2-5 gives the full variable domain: DTGVSQNPRHKITKRGQNVTFRCDPISEHNRLYWYRQTLGQGPEFLTYFQNEAQLEKSRLLSDRFSAERPKGSFSTLEIQRTEQGDSAMYLCASSFSGGRQETQYFGPGTRLLVL.

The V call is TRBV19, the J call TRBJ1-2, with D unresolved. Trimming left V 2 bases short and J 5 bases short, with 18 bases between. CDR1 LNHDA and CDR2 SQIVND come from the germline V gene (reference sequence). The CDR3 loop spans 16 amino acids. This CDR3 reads CASSIYPGLRIYGYTF. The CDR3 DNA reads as TGTGCCAGTAGTATATACCCCGGACTGCGGATTTATGGCTACACCTTC.

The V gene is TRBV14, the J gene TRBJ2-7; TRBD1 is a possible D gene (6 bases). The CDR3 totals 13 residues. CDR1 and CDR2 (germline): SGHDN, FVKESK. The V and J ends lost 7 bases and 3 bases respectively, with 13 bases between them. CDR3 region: CASTRDNGYEQYF. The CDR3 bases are TGTGCCAGCACAAGGGACAACGGCTACGAGCAGTACTTC.

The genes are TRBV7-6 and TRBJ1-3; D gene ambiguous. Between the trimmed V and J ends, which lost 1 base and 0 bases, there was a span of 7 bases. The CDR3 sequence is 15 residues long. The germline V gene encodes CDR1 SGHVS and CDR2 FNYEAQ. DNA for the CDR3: TGTGCCAGCAGCTTAGACGAGAGCTCTGGAAACACCATATATTTT. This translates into CASSLDESSGNTIYF.

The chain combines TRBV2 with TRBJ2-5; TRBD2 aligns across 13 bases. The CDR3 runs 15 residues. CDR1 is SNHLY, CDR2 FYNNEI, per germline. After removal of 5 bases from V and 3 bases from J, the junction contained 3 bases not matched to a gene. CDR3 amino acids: CASSRGTSGKETQYF. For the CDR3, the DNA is TGTGCCAGCAGTAGAGGGACTAGCGGGAAAGAGACCCAGTACTTC.

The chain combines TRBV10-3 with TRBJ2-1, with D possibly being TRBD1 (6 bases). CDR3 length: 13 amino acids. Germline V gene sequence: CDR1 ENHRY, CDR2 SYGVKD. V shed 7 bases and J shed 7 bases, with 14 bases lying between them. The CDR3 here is CAIKGVLGNEQFF. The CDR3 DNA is TGTGCCATCAAGGGGGTCCTTGGTAATGAGCAGTTCTTC.

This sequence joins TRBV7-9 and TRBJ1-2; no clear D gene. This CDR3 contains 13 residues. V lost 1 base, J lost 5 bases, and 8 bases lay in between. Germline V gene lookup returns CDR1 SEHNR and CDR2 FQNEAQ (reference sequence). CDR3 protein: CASSLDRGYGYTF. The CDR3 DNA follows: TGTGCCAGCAGCTTAGATCGCGGGTATGGCTACACCTTC.

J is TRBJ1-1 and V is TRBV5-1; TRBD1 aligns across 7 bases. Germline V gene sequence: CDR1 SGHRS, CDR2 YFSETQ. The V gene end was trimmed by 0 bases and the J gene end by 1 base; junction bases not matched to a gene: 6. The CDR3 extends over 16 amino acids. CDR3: CASSLERGRKNTEAFF. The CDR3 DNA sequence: TGCGCCAGCAGCTTGGAAAGGGGGCGGAAGAACACTGAAGCTTTCTTT.

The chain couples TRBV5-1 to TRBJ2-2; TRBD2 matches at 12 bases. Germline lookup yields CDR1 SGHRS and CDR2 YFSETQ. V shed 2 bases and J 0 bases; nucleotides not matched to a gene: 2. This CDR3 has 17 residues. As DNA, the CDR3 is TGCGCCAGCAGCTTTACTAGCGGGAGGACGAACACCGGGGAGCTGTTTTTT. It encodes CASSFTSGRTNTGELFF.

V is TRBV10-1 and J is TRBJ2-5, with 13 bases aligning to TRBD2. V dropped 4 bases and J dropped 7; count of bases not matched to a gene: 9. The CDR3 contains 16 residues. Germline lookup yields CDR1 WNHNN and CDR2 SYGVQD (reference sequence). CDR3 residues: CASSGTSGGPAGTQYF. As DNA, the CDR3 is TGCGCCAGCAGTGGGACTAGCGGGGGTCCGGCGGGGACCCAGTACTTC.

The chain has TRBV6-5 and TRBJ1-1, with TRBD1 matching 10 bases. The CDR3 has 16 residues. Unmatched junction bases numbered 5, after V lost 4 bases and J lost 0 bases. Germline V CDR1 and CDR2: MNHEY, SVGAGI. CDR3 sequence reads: CASSFGTGVMNTEAFF. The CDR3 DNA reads TGTGCCAGCAGTTTTGGGACAGGGGTAATGAACACTGAAGCTTTCTTT.

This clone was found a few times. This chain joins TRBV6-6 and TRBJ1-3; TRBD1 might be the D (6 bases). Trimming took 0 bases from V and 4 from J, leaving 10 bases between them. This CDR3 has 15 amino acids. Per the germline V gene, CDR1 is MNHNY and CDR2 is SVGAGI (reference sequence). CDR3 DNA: TGTGCCAGCAGTTACTCAAGGGGGGGAGGAAACACCATATATTTT. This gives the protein CASSYSRGGGNTIYF.

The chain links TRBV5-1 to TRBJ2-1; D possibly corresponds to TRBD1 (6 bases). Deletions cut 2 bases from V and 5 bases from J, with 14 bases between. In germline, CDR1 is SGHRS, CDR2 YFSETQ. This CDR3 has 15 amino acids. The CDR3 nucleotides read TGCGCCAGCAGCTTCCGGGACATCGGGGACAATGAGCAGTTCTTC. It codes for CASSFRDIGDNEQFF. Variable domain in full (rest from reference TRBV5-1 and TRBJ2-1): KAGVTQTPRYLIKTRGQQVTLSCSPISGHRSVSWYQQTPGQGLQFLFEYFSETQRNKGNFPGRFSGRQFSNSRSEMNVSTLELGDSALYLCASSFRDIGDNEQFFGPGTRLTVL.

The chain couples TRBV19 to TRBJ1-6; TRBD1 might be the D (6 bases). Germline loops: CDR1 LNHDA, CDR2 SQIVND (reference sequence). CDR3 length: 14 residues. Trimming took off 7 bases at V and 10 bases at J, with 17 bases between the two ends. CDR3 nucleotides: TGTGCCAGTAATGAAGGGGGAACCATGTCACCCCTCCACTTT. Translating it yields CASNEGGTMSPLHF.

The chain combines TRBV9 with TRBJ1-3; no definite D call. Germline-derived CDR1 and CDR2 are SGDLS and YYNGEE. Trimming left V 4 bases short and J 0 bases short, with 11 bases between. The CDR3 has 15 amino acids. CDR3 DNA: TGTGCCAGCAGCCCCTTTCCGAGCTCTGGAAACACCATATATTTT. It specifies CASSPFPSSGNTIYF.

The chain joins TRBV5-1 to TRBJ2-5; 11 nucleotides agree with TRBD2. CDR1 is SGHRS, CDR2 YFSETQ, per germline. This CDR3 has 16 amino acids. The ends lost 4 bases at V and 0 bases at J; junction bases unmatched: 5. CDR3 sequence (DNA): TGCGCCAGCAGCCTCTTACTAGCGGGGGACCAAGAGACCCAGTACTTC. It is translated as CASSLLLAGDQETQYF.

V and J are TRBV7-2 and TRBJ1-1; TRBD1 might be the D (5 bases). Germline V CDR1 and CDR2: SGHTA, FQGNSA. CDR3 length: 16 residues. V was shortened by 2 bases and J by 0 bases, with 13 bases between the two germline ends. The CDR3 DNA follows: TGTGCCAGCAGCTTAAGATCCAGGGCCATGAACACTGAAGCTTTCTTT. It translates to CASSLRSRAMNTEAFF.

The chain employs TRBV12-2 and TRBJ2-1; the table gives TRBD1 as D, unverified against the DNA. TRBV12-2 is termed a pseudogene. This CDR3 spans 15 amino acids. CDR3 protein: CASRLGTGRGNEQFF. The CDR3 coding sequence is TGTGCAAGTCGCTTAGGGACAGGCCGGGGCAATGAGCAGTTCTTC.

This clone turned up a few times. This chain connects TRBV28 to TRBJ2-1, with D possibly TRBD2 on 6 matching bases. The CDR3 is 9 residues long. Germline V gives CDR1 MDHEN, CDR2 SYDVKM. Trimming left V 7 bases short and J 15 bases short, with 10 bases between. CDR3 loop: CASTLRGFF. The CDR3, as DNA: TGTGCCAGCACCCTGCGGGGGTTCTTC. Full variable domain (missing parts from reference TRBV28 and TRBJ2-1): DVKVTQSSRYLVKRTGEKVFLECVQDMDHENMFWYRQDPGLGLRLIYFSYDVKMKEKGDIPEGYSVSREKKERFSLILESASTNQTSMYLCASTLRGFFGPGTRLTVL.

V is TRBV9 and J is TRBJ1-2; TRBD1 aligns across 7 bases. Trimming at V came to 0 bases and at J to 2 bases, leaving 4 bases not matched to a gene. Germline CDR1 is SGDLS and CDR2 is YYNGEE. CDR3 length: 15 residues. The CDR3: CASSVELRGNYGYTF. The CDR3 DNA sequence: TGTGCCAGCAGCGTAGAACTCAGGGGGAACTATGGCTACACCTTC.

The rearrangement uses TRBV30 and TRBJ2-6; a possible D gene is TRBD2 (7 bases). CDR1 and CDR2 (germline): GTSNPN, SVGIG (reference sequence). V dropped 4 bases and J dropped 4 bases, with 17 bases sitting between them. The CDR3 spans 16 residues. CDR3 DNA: TGTGCCTGGACCCTCCGGGGGGCGTCCGGGGCCAACGTCCTGACTTTC. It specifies CAWTLRGASGANVLTF.

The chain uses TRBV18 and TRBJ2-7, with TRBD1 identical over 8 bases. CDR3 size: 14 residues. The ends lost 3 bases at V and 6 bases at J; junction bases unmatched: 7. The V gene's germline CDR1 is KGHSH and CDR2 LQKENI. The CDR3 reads CASSPGQGMGEQYF. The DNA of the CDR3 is TGTGCCAGCTCACCCGGACAGGGCATGGGCGAGCAGTACTTC.

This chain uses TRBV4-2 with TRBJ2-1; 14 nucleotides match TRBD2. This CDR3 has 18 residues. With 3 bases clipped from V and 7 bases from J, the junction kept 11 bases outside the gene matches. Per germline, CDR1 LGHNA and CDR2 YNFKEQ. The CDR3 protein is CASSHTGTSGRSQNEQFF. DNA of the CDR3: TGTGCCAGCAGCCATACCGGGACTAGCGGGAGATCCCAAAATGAGCAGTTCTTC.

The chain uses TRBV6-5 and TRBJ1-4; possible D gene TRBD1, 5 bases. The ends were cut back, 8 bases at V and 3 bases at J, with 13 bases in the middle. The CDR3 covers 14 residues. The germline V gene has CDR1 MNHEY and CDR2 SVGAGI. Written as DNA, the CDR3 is TGTGCCAGCCGGAGGGGAGGGTCTAATGAAAAACTGTTTTTT. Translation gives CASRRGGSNEKLFF.

The DNA for the CDR3 is TGTGCCAGCAGTATCGTCCAGGTTGGGAATGAGCAGTTCTTC. This sequence encodes CASSIVQVGNEQFF. The chain combines TRBV27 with TRBJ2-1; no reliable D call. CDR1 is MNHEY, CDR2 SMNVEV, per germline (reference sequence). This CDR3 has 14 residues. The V end was cut by 5 bases, the J end by 7 bases, with 15 bases between.

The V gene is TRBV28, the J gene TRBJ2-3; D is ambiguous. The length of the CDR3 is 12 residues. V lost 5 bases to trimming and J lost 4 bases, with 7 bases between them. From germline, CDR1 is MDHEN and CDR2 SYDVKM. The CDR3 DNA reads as TGTGCCAGCAGTACGGCGGCAGATACGCAGTATTTT. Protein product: CASSTAADTQYF.

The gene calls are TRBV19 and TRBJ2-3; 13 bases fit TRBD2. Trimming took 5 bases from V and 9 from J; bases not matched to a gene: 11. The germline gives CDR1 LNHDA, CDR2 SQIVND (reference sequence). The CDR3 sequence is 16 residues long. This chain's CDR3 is CASSSTSGRLMLTQYF. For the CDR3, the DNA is TGTGCCAGTAGTTCGACTAGCGGGAGGCTAATGCTCACGCAGTATTTT.

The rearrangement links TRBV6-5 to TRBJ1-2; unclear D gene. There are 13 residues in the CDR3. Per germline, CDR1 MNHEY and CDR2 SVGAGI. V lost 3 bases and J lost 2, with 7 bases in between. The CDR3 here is CASSYSGNYGYTF. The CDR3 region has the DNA TGTGCCAGCAGTTATTCGGGGAACTATGGCTACACCTTC.

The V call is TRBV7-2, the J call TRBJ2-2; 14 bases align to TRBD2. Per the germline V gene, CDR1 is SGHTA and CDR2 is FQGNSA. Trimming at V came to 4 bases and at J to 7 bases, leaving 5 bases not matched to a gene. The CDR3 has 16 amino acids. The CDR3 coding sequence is TGTGCCAGCAGCTCAGGACTAGCGGGAGGAGTCGGGGAGCTGTTTTTT. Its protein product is CASSSGLAGGVGELFF.